These 30 T cell receptor beta chains share one sample of origin, sequenced in a study of TIL therapy for anti-PD-1-resistant metastatic lung cancer (dated by TCRdb to about 2021). TCR beta CDR3 regions were amplified from genomic DNA with the immunoSEQ v3 hsTCRB kit using bias-controlled multiplex PCR. The table comes from immuneACCESS by way of TCRdb, which keeps in-frame sequences with V and J called. Part of the clones is missing from these tables; in studies checked, under half for an unresolved V gene and the rest for unknown reasons. The sample data list 55,000 to 65,000 clones, and around 68% of these were observed just once. Clones ranked in the top ten supply 6.6% of the sample. Read against the paper, the sample's time point label means: pre-treatment sample, taken before nivolumab and TIL therapy. The specimen was blood, collected at baseline. The source is a person between 25 and 80 years old with non-small cell lung cancer.

The rearrangement joins TRBV27 to TRBJ1-1; D unclear. The CDR3 contains 11 residues. V lost 10 bases, J lost 4 bases, and 10 bases lay in between. Germline CDR1 reads MNHEY; CDR2 reads SMNVEV (reference sequence). CDR3 sequence reads: CATLSSTEAFF. DNA for the CDR3: TGTGCCACCCTCTCGAGCACTGAAGCTTTCTTT.

This clone has just a few counts. The chain links TRBV2 to TRBJ2-7, with 7 bases identical to TRBD2. CDR3 length equals 13 residues. Trimming took 3 bases from V and 2 from J; bases not matched to a gene: 1. Germline V gene data show CDR1 as SNHLY and CDR2 as FYNNEI. The CDR3 loop reads CASSDREAYEQYF. The CDR3, as DNA: TGTGCCAGCAGTGATCGGGAGGCCTACGAGCAGTACTTC.

The chain is built from TRBV19 and TRBJ2-1, with a possible D match to TRBD2 (5 bases). Between the trimmed V and J ends, which lost 3 bases and 5 bases, there was a span of 14 bases. This CDR3 has 15 amino acids. Germline V CDR1 and CDR2: LNHDA, SQIVND (reference sequence). The DNA of the CDR3 is TGTGCCAGTAGTATTTTGGGAATAGCGAACAATGAGCAGTTCTTC. It encodes CASSILGIANNEQFF.

This chain joins TRBV5-1 and TRBJ1-1; no firm D call. The CDR3 consists of 13 residues. V dropped 4 bases and J dropped 3 bases, with 10 bases sitting between them. CDR1 is SGHRS, CDR2 YFSETQ, per germline. The CDR3 here is CASSVSLDTEAFF. The DNA for the CDR3 is TGCGCCAGCAGCGTGTCTCTGGACACTGAAGCTTTCTTT.

In DNA, the CDR3 is TGTGCCAGCAGCTTAGGGGCGGAGATTGGCTACACCTTC. Protein sequence: CASSLGAEIGYTF. This chain joins TRBV7-2 and TRBJ1-2; no reliable D call. V was trimmed by 1 base and J by 7 bases, leaving 10 bases between them. Per the germline V gene, CDR1 is SGHTA and CDR2 is FQGNSA. The CDR3 extends over 13 amino acids. The full variable domain, completed using reference TRBV7-2 and TRBJ1-2, is GAGVSQSPSNKVTEKGKDVELRCDPISGHTALYWYRQSLGQGLEFLIYFQGNSAPDKSGLPSDRFSAERTGGSVSTLTIQRTQQEDSAVYLCASSLGAEIGYTFGSGTRLTVV.

The rearrangement uses TRBV15 and TRBJ2-7, with D uncertain. CDR1 LNHNV and CDR2 YYDKDF come from the germline V gene (reference sequence). The CDR3 covers 15 residues. Trimming took off 4 bases at V and 0 bases at J, with 13 bases between the two ends. CDR3 DNA sequence: TGTGCCACCAGCACCCATGGGCGGCCCTCCTACGAGCAGTACTTC. This sequence encodes CATSTHGRPSYEQYF. Full variable domain (missing parts from reference TRBV15 and TRBJ2-7): DAMVIQNPRYQVTQFGKPVTLSCSQTLNHNVMYWYQQKSSQAPKLLFHYYDKDFNNEADTPDNFQSRRPNTSFCFLDIRSPGLGDTAMYLCATSTHGRPSYEQYFGPGTRLTVT.

The chain joins TRBV11-2 to TRBJ2-5; maybe TRBD1 (5 bases). In germline, CDR1 is SGHAT, CDR2 FQNNGV. The CDR3 has 14 residues. Between the trimmed V and J ends, which lost 4 bases and 3 bases, there was a span of 12 bases. The chain's CDR3 is CASSWAGLEETQYF. Here the CDR3 DNA reads TGTGCCAGCAGCTGGGCAGGGTTGGAAGAGACCCAGTACTTC.

This clone was recorded a few times. The rearrangement links TRBV2 to TRBJ1-2, with a possible D match to TRBD1 (6 bases). V lost 1 base and J lost 7, with 10 bases in between. The CDR3 is 13 residues long. The germline gives CDR1 SNHLY, CDR2 FYNNEI. For the CDR3, the DNA is TGTGCCAGCAGTGAAGTAGTGGGGGCTGGCTACACCTTC. Translation: CASSEVVGAGYTF. Full variable domain (outside the CDR3, taken from reference TRBV2 and TRBJ1-2): EPEVTQTPSHQVTQMGQEVILRCVPISNHLYFYWYRQILGQKVEFLVSFYNNEISEKSEIFDDQFSVERPDGSNFTLKIRSTKLEDSAMYFCASSEVVGAGYTFGSGTRLTVV.

A few counts support this clone. CDR3 nucleotide sequence: TGTGCCAGCACGGGATCTAACTATGGCTACACCTTC. Amino acids: CASTGSNYGYTF. The chain has TRBV2 and TRBJ1-2; no firm D call. Trimming took 7 bases from V and 0 from J, leaving 6 bases between them. Germline V gene sequence: CDR1 SNHLY, CDR2 FYNNEI. The CDR3 consists of 12 residues.

J is TRBJ1-4 and V is TRBV2, with D possibly being TRBD1 (5 bases). The CDR3 has 18 residues. CDR1 is SNHLY, CDR2 FYNNEI, per germline. V dropped 6 bases and J dropped 7 bases, with 27 bases sitting between them. CDR3 DNA sequence: TGTGCCAGCAGGAGTCGAGGGGCGAGTTTCTTCTCAACTGAAAAACTGTTTTTT. Its protein is CASRSRGASFFSTEKLFF.

The J gene is TRBJ2-7, the V gene TRBV19; 11 nucleotides line up with TRBD1. The CDR3 consists of 17 residues. CDR1 is LNHDA and CDR2 is SQIVND in the germline V gene (reference sequence). V was clipped by 5 bases and J by 5 bases; unmatched bases: 14. The CDR3 loop is CASSAWGPGQGVHEQYF. In nucleotides, the CDR3 is TGTGCCAGTAGTGCCTGGGGGCCGGGACAGGGGGTCCACGAGCAGTACTTC.

The chain is built from TRBV29-1 and TRBJ2-1, with 9 bases lining up with TRBD1. The germline V gene has CDR1 SQVTM and CDR2 ANQGSEA. Trimming took 3 bases from V and 0 from J; bases not matched to a gene: 9. This CDR3 comprises 17 residues. The CDR3 loop is CSVDPRTGASSYNEQFF. The CDR3 region has the DNA TGCAGCGTTGACCCCCGGACAGGGGCGAGCTCCTACAATGAGCAGTTCTTC.

The chain has TRBV5-1 and TRBJ2-2; unclear D gene. The CDR3 has 15 amino acids. The V gene's germline CDR1 is SGHRS and CDR2 YFSETQ. V was pared by 0 bases and J by 0 bases, with 6 bases between. The CDR3 protein is CASSLVPANTGELFF. The DNA of the CDR3 is TGCGCCAGCAGCTTGGTTCCAGCGAACACCGGGGAGCTGTTTTTT.

The chain recombines TRBV25-1 with TRBJ1-1, with 7 bases that match TRBD1. V gave up 2 bases and J gave up 6 bases; unmatched junction bases: 3. The CDR3 sequence is 13 residues long. The V gene's germline CDR1 is MGHDK and CDR2 SYGVNS. CDR3 residues: CASSEPGGPEAFF. The CDR3 DNA follows: TGTGCCAGCAGTGAACCAGGGGGTCCTGAAGCTTTCTTT.

This clone was detected only a few times. The chain uses TRBV28 and TRBJ2-7; 7 positions agree with TRBD2. The CDR3 is made up of 15 amino acids. Germline V gene lookup returns CDR1 MDHEN and CDR2 SYDVKM. The trim removed 5 bases at V and 6 bases at J, leaving 13 bases unmatched. The chain's CDR3 is CASSLPMTSSSEQYF. CDR3 nucleotide sequence: TGTGCCAGCAGTCTACCAATGACTAGCTCCAGCGAGCAGTACTTC.

This clone was seen a few times. This rearrangement joins TRBV7-2 to TRBJ1-2; no definite D call. Germline V lookup: CDR1 SGHTA, CDR2 FQGNSA. The CDR3 totals 12 residues. Deletions cut 3 bases from V and 5 bases from J, with 7 bases between. DNA for the CDR3: TGTGCCAGCAGCTTTACGGCTTATGGCTACACCTTC. Translation: CASSFTAYGYTF.

This sequence joins TRBV27 and TRBJ1-3; D remains ambiguous. V lost 4 bases and J 0 bases, leaving 4 bases between the germline ends. CDR1 is MNHEY and CDR2 is SMNVEV in the germline V gene (reference sequence). This CDR3 has 13 amino acids. In nucleotides, the CDR3 is TGTGCCAGCAGTTCACACTCTGGAAACACCATATATTTT. Translating it yields CASSSHSGNTIYF.

The genes are TRBV5-1 and TRBJ1-1; D gene uncertain. Germline V CDR1 and CDR2: SGHRS, YFSETQ. There are 15 residues in the CDR3. The V gene lost 0 bases and the J gene lost 5 bases, with 14 bases spanning the gap. In nucleotides, the CDR3 is TGCGCCAGCAGCTTGGAAACGATAGGGCAGACTGAAGCTTTCTTT. Protein sequence: CASSLETIGQTEAFF.

The CDR3 nucleotides read TGTGCCAGCAGCTTCGGAACAGATTATGGCTACACCTTC. Protein product: CASSFGTDYGYTF. The chain carries TRBV7-9 and TRBJ1-2; D uncertain. Trimming took off 3 bases at V and 5 bases at J, with 10 bases between the two ends. The CDR3 sequence is 13 residues long. Germline assignment: CDR1 SEHNR and CDR2 FQNEAQ (reference sequence).

V and J are TRBV29-1 and TRBJ2-5; D gene ambiguous. The CDR3 totals 13 residues. CDR1 SQVTM and CDR2 ANQGSEA come from the germline V gene. Deletions cut 4 bases from V and 1 base from J, with 10 bases between. CDR3 residues: CSVARVPQETQYF. The CDR3 nucleotides are TGCAGCGTTGCCCGCGTACCCCAAGAGACCCAGTACTTC.

The rearrangement joins TRBV19 to TRBJ2-1, with a weak D call TRBD1 (8 bases). Per the germline V gene, CDR1 is LNHDA and CDR2 is SQIVND (reference sequence). V was clipped by 11 bases and J by 4 bases, with 15 bases between them. The CDR3 totals 13 residues. CDR3 nucleotide sequence: TGTGCCGTCAACAGGGGGGGTTACAATGAGCAGTTCTTC. Translating it yields CAVNRGGYNEQFF.

The chain has TRBV11-2 and TRBJ1-2; D gene ambiguous. Germline V lookup: CDR1 SGHAT, CDR2 FQNNGV. The V end lost 1 base, the J end lost 3 bases, and 9 bases lay between the germline ends. This CDR3 has 14 amino acids. Here the CDR3 DNA reads TGTGCCAGCAGCTTAGTCCAGTATCACTATGGCTACACCTTC. Amino acids: CASSLVQYHYGYTF.

The chain combines TRBV9 with TRBJ1-6, with TRBD1 as a possible D gene (5 bases). Trimming left V 0 bases short and J 10 bases short, with 14 bases between. The CDR3 length is 15 residues. In germline, CDR1 is SGDLS, CDR2 YYNGEE. CDR3 nucleotide sequence: TGTGCCAGCAGCGTAGGCTTTATGGGGGACTCACCCCTCCACTTT. Protein: CASSVGFMGDSPLHF.

The chain combines TRBV6-5 with TRBJ1-4; tentative D call: TRBD1 (5 bases). With 6 bases removed from V and 4 bases from J, the gap between germline ends came to 6 bases. The CDR3 has 12 residues. Germline assignment: CDR1 MNHEY and CDR2 SVGAGI. The CDR3 DNA is TGTGCCAGCAGGGACATTAATGAAAAACTGTTTTTT. Its protein is CASRDINEKLFF.

In its sample, this clone was seen a few times. The chain carries TRBV6-6 and TRBJ1-1; D is possibly TRBD1 (6 bases). Looked up from germline, CDR1 is MNHNY and CDR2 is SVGAGI (reference sequence). V was clipped by 6 bases and J by 5 bases, with 16 bases between them. The length of the CDR3 is 14 residues. The CDR3 here is CASSRGGGRTEAFF. CDR3 DNA: TGTGCCAGCAGCCGTGGAGGGGGGCGGACTGAAGCTTTCTTT.

V gene TRBV5-1 combines with J gene TRBJ2-5; D unresolved. The CDR3 has 14 residues. Germline V CDR1 and CDR2: SGHRS, YFSETQ. Trimming removed 1 base at V and 2 bases at J, with 9 bases between. CDR3 DNA sequence: TGCGCCAGCAGCTTGAGCCTAGGGCAAGAGACCCAGTACTTC. Amino acids: CASSLSLGQETQYF. Looking up the rest from reference TRBV5-1 and TRBJ2-5 gives the full variable domain: KAGVTQTPRYLIKTRGQQVTLSCSPISGHRSVSWYQQTPGQGLQFLFEYFSETQRNKGNFPGRFSGRQFSNSRSEMNVSTLELGDSALYLCASSLSLGQETQYFGPGTRLLVL.

The chain combines TRBV6-1 with TRBJ1-6; maybe TRBD1 (5 bases). CDR3 size: 15 residues. The germline gives CDR1 MNHNS, CDR2 SASEGT. V lost 3 bases to trimming and J lost 7 bases, with 13 bases between them. The CDR3 sequence: CASSDQWGTNSPLHF. The CDR3, as DNA: TGTGCCAGCAGTGATCAGTGGGGGACCAATTCACCCCTCCACTTT.

J is TRBJ1-2 and V is TRBV14, with TRBD1 matching over 7 bases. CDR3 length: 13 residues. CDR1 and CDR2 from the germline V gene are SGHDN and FVKESK. V lost 4 bases to trimming and J lost 2 bases; unmatched junction nucleotides: 1. As DNA, the CDR3 is TGTGCCAGCAGCCTGGACAGGAACTATGGCTACACCTTC. Translating gives CASSLDRNYGYTF.

This chain uses TRBV19 with TRBJ1-2; 10 bases align to TRBD1. V shed 4 bases and J 4 bases; nucleotides not matched to a gene: 12. The CDR3 runs to 17 residues. Germline CDR1 reads LNHDA; CDR2 reads SQIVND (reference sequence). The CDR3 DNA is TGTGCCAGTAGTAAGGCGACCGGGACAGGGGACGGCTATGGCTACACCTTC. Its translation is CASSKATGTGDGYGYTF.

This clone was picked up one time. The chain couples TRBV28 to TRBJ1-2; 9 bases fit TRBD1. The germline gives CDR1 MDHEN, CDR2 SYDVKM. After removal of 5 bases from V and 4 bases from J, the junction contained 11 bases not matched to a gene. The CDR3 length is 16 residues. The CDR3 DNA follows: TGTGCCAGCAGTCTAAATATGGGGACAGGGCCCTATGGCTACACCTTC. Translated: CASSLNMGTGPYGYTF.